One and the same sample provided the 14 T cell receptor beta chains below, sequenced in a study of T cell repertoires in cytomegalovirus infection (dated by TCRdb to between 2017 and 2020). This specimen's treatment or condition label, interpreted: in vitro stimulation with specific CMV peptide epitopes to enrich CMV-specific T cells. Their recognized antigens are unknown. For sequencing, an Illumina HiSeq 1500 was employed. The public sequencing data were trimmed at Q25 with fastp and processed into clonotypes with MiXCR by TCRdb, which kept only in-frame beta chains. Under each unique CDR3 protein, matching rows form one entry showing the most common genes and DNA. Present in this sample are approximately 990,000 distinct CDR3 sequences, roughly 30% of which were seen just once. The biggest ten clones account for around an eighth of the sample. Sequencing was performed on cultured CD8+ T cells from PBMCs, taken from culture after CMV antigen stimulation. The receptors here all came from a human donor in good health (CMV status not recorded). Some clones in this sample may be carry-over from other donors' samples.

V and J are TRBV4-1 and TRBJ1-6, with a possible D match to TRBD1 (5 bases). V gave up 0 bases and J gave up 7 bases, with 10 bases separating them. The CDR3 runs 15 residues. CDR1 MGHRA and CDR2 YSYEKL come from the germline V gene. DNA for the CDR3: TGCGCCAGCAGCCAAGAAGGGGATAGAAATTCACCCCTCCACTTT. Translating it yields CASSQEGDRNSPLHF.

The V and J genes are TRBV4-3 and TRBJ2-3, with D possibly matching TRBD2 (7 bases). Germline-derived CDR1 and CDR2 are LGHNA and YSLEER. Trimming removed 6 bases from V and 4 bases from J, with 29 bases in between. The CDR3 totals 19 residues. CDR3 sequence reads: CASRQRTTEGGEEADTQYF. CDR3 coding DNA: TGCGCCAGCAGACAGCGGACCACAGAGGGGGGGGAGGAGGCAGATACGCAGTATTTT.

This clonotype was seen only a few times. The chain links TRBV7-9 to TRBJ1-2; D call uncertain. Looked up from germline, CDR1 is SEHNR and CDR2 is FQNEAQ (reference sequence). The CDR3 covers 16 residues. V lost 7 bases and J lost 4, with 22 bases in between. CDR3 region: CASTLLEGPRGYGYTF. The CDR3 DNA sequence: TGTGCCAGCACCCTTCTAGAGGGCCCTCGGGGCTATGGCTACACCTTC.

The chain links TRBV2 to TRBJ1-2; D gene uncertain. This CDR3 has 13 residues. V was pared by 0 bases and J by 8 bases, with 10 bases between. Per germline, CDR1 SNHLY and CDR2 FYNNEI. The CDR3 sequence: CASSEAGRYGYTF. The CDR3 bases are TGTGCCAGCAGTGAAGCGGGTCGCTACGGCTACACCTTC.

The chain carries TRBV6-1 and TRBJ1-1, with 7 bases identical to TRBD1. CDR1 and CDR2 from the germline V gene are MNHNS and SASEGT. Germline trimming cut 10 bases from V and 3 bases from J; bases unmatched to any gene: 8. CDR3 length equals 13 residues. The CDR3 DNA reads as TGTGCCAACTCTTTACAGGGGCACACTGAAGCTTTCTTT. This sequence encodes CANSLQGHTEAFF.

The chain employs TRBV6-2 or TRBV6-3 and TRBJ2-2, with a possible D match to TRBD1 (7 bases). V shed 8 bases and J shed 5 bases, with 15 bases lying between them. The CDR3 totals 14 residues. Germline CDR1 is MNHEY and CDR2 is SVGEGT. This chain's CDR3 is CASYRGGWTGELFF. The DNA of the CDR3 is TGTGCCAGCTACAGGGGAGGTTGGACCGGGGAGCTGTTTTTT.

About this clonotype: A much more abundant neighbour one base away suggests this may be a read error. This sequence joins TRBV20-1 and TRBJ1-2; D gene uncertain. Germline V gives CDR1 DFQATT, CDR2 SNEGSKA (reference sequence). The CDR3 is made up of 17 amino acids. The CDR3 protein is CSAREPPPDAANYDYTF. CDR3 coding DNA: TGCAGTGCTAGAGAACCGCCTCCGGACGCAGCTAACTATGACTACACCTTC.

This clonotype showed up just a few times. The rearrangement links TRBV6-2 or TRBV6-3 to TRBJ2-5; TRBD2 might be the D (5 bases). Germline CDR1 reads MNHEY; CDR2 reads SVGEGT. The CDR3 contains 14 residues. V gave up 2 bases and J gave up 5 bases, with 12 bases separating them. DNA for the CDR3: TGTGCCAGCAGTTACGTTCGGGGAAAGGAGACCCAGTACTTC. Translating it yields CASSYVRGKETQYF.

This clonotype was detected a few times. J is TRBJ1-2 and V is TRBV5-6, with D possibly matching TRBD1 (6 bases). V was shortened by 5 bases and J by 8 bases, with 19 bases between the two germline ends. CDR1 is SGHDT, CDR2 YYEEEE, per germline. The length of the CDR3 is 14 residues. The CDR3 nucleotides read TGTGCCAGCAGGCGCCGGGGGCAGGGATCGGGCTACACCTTC. This sequence encodes CASRRRGQGSGYTF. The whole variable domain, remainder taken from reference TRBV5-6 and TRBJ1-2, is DAGVTQSPTHLIKTRGQQVTLRCSPKSGHDTVSWYQQALGQGPQFIFQYYEEEERQRGNFPDRFSGHQFPNYSSELNVNALLLGDSALYLCASRRRGQGSGYTFGSGTRLTVV.

J is TRBJ2-7 and V is TRBV28, with D possibly matching TRBD2 (5 bases). Germline-derived CDR1 and CDR2 are MDHEN and SYDVKM. This CDR3 is built from 14 residues. Trimming left V 5 bases short and J 2 bases short, with 13 bases between. The CDR3 here is CASSTSDGAYEQYV. Written as DNA, the CDR3 is TGTGCCAGCAGTACCTCGGACGGGGCCTACGAGCAGTACGTC.

This clonotype was observed a handful of times. The chain is built from TRBV4-3 and TRBJ2-1; unclear D gene. CDR1 is LGHNA and CDR2 is YSLEER in the germline V gene. This CDR3 has 15 residues. V lost 0 bases to trimming and J lost 2 bases, with 8 bases between them. In DNA, the CDR3 is TGCGCCAGCAGCCAAGATGTGGCAACCTACAATGAGCAGTTCTTC. Translating gives CASSQDVATYNEQFF.

The chain uses TRBV19 and TRBJ1-2; tentative D call: TRBD1 (6 bases). The CDR3 sequence is 15 residues long. Trimming stripped 5 bases from V and 6 bases from J, with 19 bases between. The V gene's germline CDR1 is LNHDA and CDR2 SQIVND (reference sequence). Here the CDR3 reads CASSLRGTRIDGYTF. Written as DNA, the CDR3 is TGTGCCAGTAGTCTTAGGGGGACAAGGATTGATGGCTACACCTTC.

The J gene is TRBJ1-4, the V gene TRBV12-3 or TRBV12-4; the D gene is possibly TRBD1 (6 bases). Trimming left V 3 bases short and J 5 bases short, with 13 bases between. The CDR3 is made up of 15 amino acids. The CDR3 loop is CASSLAGTINEKLFF. The CDR3 nucleotides read TGTGCCAGCAGTTTGGCAGGGACAATCAATGAAAAACTGTTTTTT.

CDR3 in DNA: TGTGCCAGCAGTTACTCGACAGGGGACTTCTATGGCTACACCTTC. As protein: CASSYSTGDFYGYTF. The rearrangement links TRBV6-5 to TRBJ1-2; 8 bases are a match to TRBD1. The V gene end was trimmed by 0 bases and the J gene end by 4 bases; junction bases not matched to a gene: 4. The CDR3 contains 15 residues. Germline CDR1 MNHEY, CDR2 SVGAGI.